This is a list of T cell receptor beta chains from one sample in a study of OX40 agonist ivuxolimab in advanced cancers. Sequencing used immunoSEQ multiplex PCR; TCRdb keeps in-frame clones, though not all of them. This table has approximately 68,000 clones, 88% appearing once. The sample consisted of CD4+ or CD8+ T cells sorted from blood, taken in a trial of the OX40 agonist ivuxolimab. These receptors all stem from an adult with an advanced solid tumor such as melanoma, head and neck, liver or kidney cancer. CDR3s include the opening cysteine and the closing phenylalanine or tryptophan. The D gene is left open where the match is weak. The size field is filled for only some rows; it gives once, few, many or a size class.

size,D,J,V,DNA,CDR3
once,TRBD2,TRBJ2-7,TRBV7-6,TGTGCCAGCAGCCGGACTAGCGGTAGCTCCTACGAGCAGTACTTC,CASSRTSGSSYEQYF
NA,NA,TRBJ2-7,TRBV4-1,TGCGCCAGCAGCCAAACGTTGGTGGGGATCTACGAGCAGTACTTC,CASSQTLVGIYEQYF
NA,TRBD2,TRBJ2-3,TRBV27,TGTGCCAGCAACGAGCGGGAGGGAGTACCCACAGATACGCAGTATTTT,CASNEREGVPTDTQYF
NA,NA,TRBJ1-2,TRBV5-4,TGTGCCAGCACCTCGGGCTATGGCTACACCTTC,CASTSGYGYTF
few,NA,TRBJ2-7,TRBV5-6,TGTGCCAGCAGCCTCGGACAGTACGAGCAGTACTTC,CASSLGQYEQYF
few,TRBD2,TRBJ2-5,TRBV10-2,TGCGCCAGCAGTGAGCCGGAGCGGGGGCGTCGGGTGACCCAGTACTTC,CASSEPERGRRVTQYF
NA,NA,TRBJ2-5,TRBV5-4,TGTGCCAGCAGCTCATCGGGGTCCCAAGAGACCCAGTACTTC,CASSSSGSQETQYF
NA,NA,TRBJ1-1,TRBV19,TGTGCCAGTAGTCCTCGGGGGGTGAACACTGAAGCTTTCTTT,CASSPRGVNTEAFF
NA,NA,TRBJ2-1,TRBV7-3,TGTGCCAGCAGCTTCGGCGGTCGTGGTGAGCAGTTCTTC,CASSFGGRGEQFF
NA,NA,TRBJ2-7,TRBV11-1,TGTGCCAGCAGCTTCACAGAGAACGAGCAGTACTTC,CASSFTENEQYF
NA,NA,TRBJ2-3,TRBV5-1,TGCGCCAGTCGTGGGGGGCTAAGTGACACAGATACGCAGTATTTT,CASRGGLSDTDTQYF
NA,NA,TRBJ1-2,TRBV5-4,TGTGCCAGCAGCATGTACAACTATGGCTACACCTTC,CASSMYNYGYTF
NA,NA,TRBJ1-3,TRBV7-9,TGTGCCAGCCAGGGCCCTAACGGAAACACCATATATTTT,CASQGPNGNTIYF
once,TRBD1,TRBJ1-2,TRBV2,TGTGCCAGCAGAGAACAGGGGGCCCGACTTGAGGGCTACACCTTC,CASREQGARLEGYTF
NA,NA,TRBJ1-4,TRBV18,TGTGCCAGCTCACCACCGGAGGGGGGTACTAATGAAAAACTGTTTTTT,CASSPPEGGTNEKLFF
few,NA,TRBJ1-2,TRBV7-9,TGTGCCAGCAGCCAGACGGGCTATGGCTACACCTTC,CASSQTGYGYTF
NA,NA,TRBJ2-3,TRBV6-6,TGTGCCAGCAGTTACAGAGCAGATACGCAGTATTTT,CASSYRADTQYF
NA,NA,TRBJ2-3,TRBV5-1,TGCGCCAGCAGCTTGGCCGACAGAAACACAGATACGCAGTATTTT,CASSLADRNTDTQYF
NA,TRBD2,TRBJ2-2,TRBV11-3,TGTGCCAGCAGCCGCACTAGCGGGAGGGTTTCCGGGGAGCTGTTTTTT,CASSRTSGRVSGELFF
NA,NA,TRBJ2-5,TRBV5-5,TGTGCCAGCAGTCTAGGACCTCGCGCGGAGACCCAGTACTTC,CASSLGPRAETQYF
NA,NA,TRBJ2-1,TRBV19,TGTGCCAGTAGTGGGCGGTGGGACAATGAGCAGTTCTTC,CASSGRWDNEQFF
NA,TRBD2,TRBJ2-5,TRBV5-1,TGCGCCAGCAGCTCCGATAGCGGGAGGGCCGGGGAGACCCAGTACTTC,CASSSDSGRAGETQYF
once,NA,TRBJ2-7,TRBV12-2,TGTGCAAGTCGCTCTAGGTTTGGGCGCTCCTACGAGCAGTACTTC,CASRSRFGRSYEQYF
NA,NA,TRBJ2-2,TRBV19,TGTGCCAGTAATGGACAGCAGAACACCGGGGAGCTGTTTTTT,CASNGQQNTGELFF
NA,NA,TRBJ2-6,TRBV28,TGTGCCAGCAGGGACGGGGCCAACGTCCTGACTTTC,CASRDGANVLTF
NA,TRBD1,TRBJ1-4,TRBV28,TGTGCCAGCAAGGGGACAGGAGGTCCGAATGAAAAACTGTTTTTT,CASKGTGGPNEKLFF
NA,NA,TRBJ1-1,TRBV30,TGTGCCTGGACAAGTAGAACTCAAGCTTTCTTT,CAWTSRTQAFF
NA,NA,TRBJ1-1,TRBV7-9,TGTGCCAGCAGCTTAGATACGTTGCCTGAAGCTTTCTTT,CASSLDTLPEAFF
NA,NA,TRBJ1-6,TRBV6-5,TGTGCCAGCAGTACGGACATCGCCGGGGATTCACCCCTCCACTTT,CASSTDIAGDSPLHF
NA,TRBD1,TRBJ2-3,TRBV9,TGTGCCAGCAGCTCCACCGGGACAGGGGGCGACGATACGCAGTATTTT,CASSSTGTGGDDTQYF
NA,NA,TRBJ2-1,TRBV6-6,TGTGCCAGCAGTCCCCGGCGGGCCTACAATGAGCAGTTCTTC,CASSPRRAYNEQFF
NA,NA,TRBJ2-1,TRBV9,TGTGCCAGCAGCGTAGCCGGGGGGCCAGCCTACAATGAGCAGTTCTTC,CASSVAGGPAYNEQFF
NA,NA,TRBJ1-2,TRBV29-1,TGCAGCGTTGAAGGGAAGGCGGAGGATCTCTATGGCTACACCTTC,CSVEGKAEDLYGYTF
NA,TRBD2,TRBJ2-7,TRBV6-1,TGTGCCAGCACCCCGGGTACTAGCGGAAACTACGAGCAGTACTTC,CASTPGTSGNYEQYF
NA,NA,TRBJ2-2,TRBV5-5,TGTGCCAGCAGCAGGGGCGGGGAGCTGTTTTTT,CASSRGGELFF